This T cell receptor (beta chain) originates from a study of monozygotic twins with inflammatory bowel disease. With the 5' RACE reads reprocessed, TCRdb shows one record per CDR3 protein and no DNA. Its table records roughly 150,000 distinct CDR3 sequences. Germline loops: CDR1 MGHDK, CDR2 SYGVNS. The CDR3 sequence is 15 residues long. The sequence was collected from a human donor with ulcerative colitis or Crohn's disease, or a healthy co-twin of an affected twin (not recorded which). The chain combines TRBV25-1 with TRBJ1-1; TCRdb's assignment of TRBD1 cannot be checked, as there is no DNA. Material for sequencing was blood. CDR3 in amino acids: CASSEWGGIYTEAFF.